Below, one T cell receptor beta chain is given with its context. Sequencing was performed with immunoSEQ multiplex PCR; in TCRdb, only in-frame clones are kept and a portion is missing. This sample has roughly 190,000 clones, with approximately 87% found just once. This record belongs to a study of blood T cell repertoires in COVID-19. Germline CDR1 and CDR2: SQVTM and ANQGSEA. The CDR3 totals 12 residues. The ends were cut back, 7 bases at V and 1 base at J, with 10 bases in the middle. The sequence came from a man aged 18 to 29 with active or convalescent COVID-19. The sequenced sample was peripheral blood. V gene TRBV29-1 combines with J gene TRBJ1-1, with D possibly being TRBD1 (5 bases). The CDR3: CSADQGNTEAFF. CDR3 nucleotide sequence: TGCAGCGCGGATCAGGGGAACACTGAAGCTTTCTTT.